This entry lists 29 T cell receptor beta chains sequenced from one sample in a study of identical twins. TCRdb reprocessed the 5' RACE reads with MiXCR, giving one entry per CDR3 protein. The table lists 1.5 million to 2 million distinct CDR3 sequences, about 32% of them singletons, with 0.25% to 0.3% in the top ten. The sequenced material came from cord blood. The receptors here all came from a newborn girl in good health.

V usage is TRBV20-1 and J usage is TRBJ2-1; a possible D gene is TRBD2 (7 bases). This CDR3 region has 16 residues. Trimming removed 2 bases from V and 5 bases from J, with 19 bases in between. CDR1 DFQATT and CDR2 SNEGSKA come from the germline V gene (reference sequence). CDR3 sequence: CSARFPGGLTHNEQFF. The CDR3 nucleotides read TGCAGTGCTAGATTTCCGGGGGGCCTAACACACAATGAGCAGTTCTTC.

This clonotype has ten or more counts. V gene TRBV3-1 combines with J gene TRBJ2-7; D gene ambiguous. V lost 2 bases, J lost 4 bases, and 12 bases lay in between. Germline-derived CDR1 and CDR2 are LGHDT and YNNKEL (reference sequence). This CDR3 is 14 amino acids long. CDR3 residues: CASSQKGLAYEQYF. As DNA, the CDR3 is TGTGCCAGCAGCCAAAAAGGCTTGGCGTACGAGCAGTACTTC.

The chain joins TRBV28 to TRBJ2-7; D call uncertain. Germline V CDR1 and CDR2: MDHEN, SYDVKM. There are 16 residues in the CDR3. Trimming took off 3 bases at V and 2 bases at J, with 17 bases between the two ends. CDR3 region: CASSFPLRAQTYEQYF. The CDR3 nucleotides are TGTGCCAGCAGTTTCCCGTTAAGGGCCCAGACCTACGAGCAGTACTTC.

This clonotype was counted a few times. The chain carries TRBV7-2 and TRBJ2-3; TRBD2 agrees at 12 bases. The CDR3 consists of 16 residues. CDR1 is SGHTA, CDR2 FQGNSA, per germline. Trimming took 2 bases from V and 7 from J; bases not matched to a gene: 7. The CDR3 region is CASSLRLAGAPNTQYF. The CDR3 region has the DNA TGTGCCAGCAGCTTAAGACTAGCGGGGGCCCCGAATACGCAGTATTTT.

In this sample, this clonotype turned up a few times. The CDR3 coding sequence is TGTGCCAGCAGTTTGTTCAGTGCGTCAGGGAGCACAGATACGCAGTATTTT. It specifies CASSLFSASGSTDTQYF. The rearrangement joins TRBV27 to TRBJ2-3; a possible D gene is TRBD1 (5 bases). Germline V lookup: CDR1 MNHEY, CDR2 SMNVEV (reference sequence). V dropped 3 bases and J dropped 0 bases, with 16 bases sitting between them. The CDR3 length is 17 residues.

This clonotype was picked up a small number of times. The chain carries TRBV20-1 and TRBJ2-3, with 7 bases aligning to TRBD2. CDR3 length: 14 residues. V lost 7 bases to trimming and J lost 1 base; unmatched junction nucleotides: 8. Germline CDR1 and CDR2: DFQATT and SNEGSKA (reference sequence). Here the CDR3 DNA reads TGCAGTGAAGGAGCGGGACCTGGCACAGATACGCAGTATTTT. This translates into CSEGAGPGTDTQYF.

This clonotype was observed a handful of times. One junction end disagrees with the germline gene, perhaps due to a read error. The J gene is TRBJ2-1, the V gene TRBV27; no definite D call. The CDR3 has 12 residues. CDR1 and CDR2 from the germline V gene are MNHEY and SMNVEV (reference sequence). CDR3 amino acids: CASSLSPNERFF. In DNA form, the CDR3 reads TGTGCCAGCAGTTTATCCCCTAATGAGCGGTTCTTC.

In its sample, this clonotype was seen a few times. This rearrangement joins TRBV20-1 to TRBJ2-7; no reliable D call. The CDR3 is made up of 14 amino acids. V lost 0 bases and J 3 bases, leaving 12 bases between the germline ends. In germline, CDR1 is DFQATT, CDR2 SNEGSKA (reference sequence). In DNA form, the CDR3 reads TGCAGTGCTAGAGATCTAAAGGGCAGCTACGAGCAGTACTTC. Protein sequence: CSARDLKGSYEQYF.

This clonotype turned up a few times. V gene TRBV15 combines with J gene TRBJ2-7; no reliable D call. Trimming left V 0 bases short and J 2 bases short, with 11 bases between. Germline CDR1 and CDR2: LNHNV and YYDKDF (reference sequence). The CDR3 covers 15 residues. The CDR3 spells CATSRDRVRAYEQYF. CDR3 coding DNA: TGTGCCACCAGCAGAGATAGGGTCCGGGCCTACGAGCAGTACTTC.

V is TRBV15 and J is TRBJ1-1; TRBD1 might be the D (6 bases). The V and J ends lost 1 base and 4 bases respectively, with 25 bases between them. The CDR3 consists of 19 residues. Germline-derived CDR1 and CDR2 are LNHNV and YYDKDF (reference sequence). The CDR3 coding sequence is TGTGCCACCAGCAGAGTCCCCTTTACAGGGAGGCCTGGTAGCACTGAAGCTTTCTTT. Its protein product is CATSRVPFTGRPGSTEAFF.

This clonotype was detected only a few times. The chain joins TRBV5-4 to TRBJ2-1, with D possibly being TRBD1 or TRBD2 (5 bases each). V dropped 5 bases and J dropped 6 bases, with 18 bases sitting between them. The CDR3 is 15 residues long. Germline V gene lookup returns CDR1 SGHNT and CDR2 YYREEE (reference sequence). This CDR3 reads CASRLTMTGRNEQFF. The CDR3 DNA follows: TGTGCCAGCAGGTTGACCATGACGGGACGCAATGAGCAGTTCTTC. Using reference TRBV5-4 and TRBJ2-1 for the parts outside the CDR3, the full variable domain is ETGVTQSPTHLIKTRGQQVTLRCSSQSGHNTVSWYQQALGQGPQFIFQYYREEENGRGNFPPRFSGLQFPNYSSELNVNALELDDSALYLCASRLTMTGRNEQFFGPGTRLTVL.

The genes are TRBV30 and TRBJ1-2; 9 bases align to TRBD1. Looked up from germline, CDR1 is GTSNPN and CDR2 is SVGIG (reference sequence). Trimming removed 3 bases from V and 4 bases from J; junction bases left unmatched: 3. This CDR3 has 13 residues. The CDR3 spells CAWRDRGSYGYTF. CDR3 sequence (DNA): TGTGCCTGGAGGGACAGGGGAAGCTATGGCTACACCTTC.

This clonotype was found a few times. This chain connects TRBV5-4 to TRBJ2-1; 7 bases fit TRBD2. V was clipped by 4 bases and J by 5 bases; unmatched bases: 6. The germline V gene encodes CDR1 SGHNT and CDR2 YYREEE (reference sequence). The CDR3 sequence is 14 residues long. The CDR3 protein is CASSLTGLNNEQFF. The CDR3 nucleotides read TGTGCCAGCAGCCTGACGGGACTAAACAATGAGCAGTTCTTC.

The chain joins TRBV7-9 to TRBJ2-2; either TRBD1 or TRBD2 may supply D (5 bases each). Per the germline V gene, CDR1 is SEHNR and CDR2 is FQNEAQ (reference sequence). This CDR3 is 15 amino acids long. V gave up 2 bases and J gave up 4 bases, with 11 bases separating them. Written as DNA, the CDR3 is TGTGCCAGCAGCTTAAGGGGTACTAGCACCGGGGAGCTGTTTTTT. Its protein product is CASSLRGTSTGELFF.

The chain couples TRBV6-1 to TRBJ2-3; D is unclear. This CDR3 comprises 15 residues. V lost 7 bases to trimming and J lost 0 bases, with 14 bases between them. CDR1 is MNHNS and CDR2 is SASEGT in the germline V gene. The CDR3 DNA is TGTGCCAGCACCTTTTTAACAACCAGCACAGATACGCAGTATTTT. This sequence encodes CASTFLTTSTDTQYF.

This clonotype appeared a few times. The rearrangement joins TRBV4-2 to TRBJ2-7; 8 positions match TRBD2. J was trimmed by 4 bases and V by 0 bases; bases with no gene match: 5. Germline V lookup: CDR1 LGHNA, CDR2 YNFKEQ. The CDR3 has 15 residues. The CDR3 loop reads CASSQDRGGQYEQYF. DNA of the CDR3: TGTGCCAGCAGCCAAGATCGGGGGGGCCAATACGAGCAGTACTTC.

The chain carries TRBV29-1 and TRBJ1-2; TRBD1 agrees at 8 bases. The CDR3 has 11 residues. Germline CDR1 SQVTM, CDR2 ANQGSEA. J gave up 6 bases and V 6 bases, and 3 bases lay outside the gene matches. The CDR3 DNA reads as TGCAGCGTCTACAGGGGGAATGGCTACACCTTC. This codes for CSVYRGNGYTF.

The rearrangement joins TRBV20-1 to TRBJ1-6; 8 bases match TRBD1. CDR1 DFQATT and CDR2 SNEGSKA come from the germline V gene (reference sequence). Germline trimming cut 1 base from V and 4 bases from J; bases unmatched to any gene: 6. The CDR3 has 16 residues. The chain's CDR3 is CSARVLTGVYNSPLHF. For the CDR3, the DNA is TGCAGTGCTAGAGTGCTGACAGGGGTTTATAATTCACCCCTCCACTTT.

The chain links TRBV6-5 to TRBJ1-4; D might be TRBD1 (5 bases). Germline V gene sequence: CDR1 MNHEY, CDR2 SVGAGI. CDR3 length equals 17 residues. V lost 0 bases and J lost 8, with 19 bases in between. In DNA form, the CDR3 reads TGTGCCAGCAGTTACTCGATAGTCATTGCGGGGACGGAAAAACTGTTTTTT. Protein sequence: CASSYSIVIAGTEKLFF.

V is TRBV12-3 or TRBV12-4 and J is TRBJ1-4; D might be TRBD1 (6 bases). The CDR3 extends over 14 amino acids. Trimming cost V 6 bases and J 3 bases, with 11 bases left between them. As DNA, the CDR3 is TGTGCCAGCAGACAGGGTCTCGCTAATGAAAAACTGTTTTTT. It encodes CASRQGLANEKLFF.

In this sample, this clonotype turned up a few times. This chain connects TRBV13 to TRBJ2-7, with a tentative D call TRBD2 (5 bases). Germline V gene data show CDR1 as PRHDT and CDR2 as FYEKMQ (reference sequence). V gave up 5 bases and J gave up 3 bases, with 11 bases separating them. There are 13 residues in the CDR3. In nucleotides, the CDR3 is TGTGCCAGCAGCAGAGGGCCTTACTACGAGCAGTACTTC. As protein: CASSRGPYYEQYF.

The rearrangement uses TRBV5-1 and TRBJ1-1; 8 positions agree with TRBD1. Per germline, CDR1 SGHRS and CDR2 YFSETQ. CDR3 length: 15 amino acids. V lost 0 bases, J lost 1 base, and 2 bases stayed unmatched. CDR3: CASSLDRGWNTEAFF. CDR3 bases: TGCGCCAGCAGCTTGGACAGGGGGTGGAACACTGAAGCTTTCTTT.

Here the CDR3 reads CASSAGPLASADTQYF. The CDR3 coding sequence is TGTGCCAGCAGTGCGGGGCCCCTCGCCAGCGCAGATACGCAGTATTTT. This chain joins TRBV12-3 or TRBV12-4 and TRBJ2-3; tentative D call: TRBD2 (6 bases). This CDR3 is 16 amino acids long. V lost 5 bases and J lost 4, with 19 bases in between.

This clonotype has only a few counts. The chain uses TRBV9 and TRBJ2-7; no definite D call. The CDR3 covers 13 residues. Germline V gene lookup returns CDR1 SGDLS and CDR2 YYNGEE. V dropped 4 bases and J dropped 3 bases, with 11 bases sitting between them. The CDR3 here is CASSSSPGYEQYF. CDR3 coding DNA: TGTGCCAGCAGCTCTTCCCCCGGCTACGAGCAGTACTTC.

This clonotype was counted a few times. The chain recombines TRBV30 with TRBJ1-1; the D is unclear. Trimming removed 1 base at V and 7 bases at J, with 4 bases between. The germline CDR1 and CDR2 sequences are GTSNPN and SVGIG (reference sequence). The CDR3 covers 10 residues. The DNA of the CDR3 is TGTGCCTGGAGTGACATTGAAGCTTTCTTT. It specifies CAWSDIEAFF.

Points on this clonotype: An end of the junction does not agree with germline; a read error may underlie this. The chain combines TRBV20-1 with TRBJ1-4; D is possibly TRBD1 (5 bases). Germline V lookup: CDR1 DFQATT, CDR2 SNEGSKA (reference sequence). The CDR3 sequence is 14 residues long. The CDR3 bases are TGCAGTGTTAGAGATAGGGGAACTAATGAAAAACTGTTTTTT. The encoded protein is CSVRDRGTNEKLFF.

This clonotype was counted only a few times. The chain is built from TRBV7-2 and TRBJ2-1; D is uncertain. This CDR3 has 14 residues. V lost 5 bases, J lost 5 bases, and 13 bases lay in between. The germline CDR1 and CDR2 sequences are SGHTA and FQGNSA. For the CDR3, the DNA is TGTGCCAGCAGCGTGGCCGCCACCCACAATGAGCAGTTCTTC. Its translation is CASSVAATHNEQFF.

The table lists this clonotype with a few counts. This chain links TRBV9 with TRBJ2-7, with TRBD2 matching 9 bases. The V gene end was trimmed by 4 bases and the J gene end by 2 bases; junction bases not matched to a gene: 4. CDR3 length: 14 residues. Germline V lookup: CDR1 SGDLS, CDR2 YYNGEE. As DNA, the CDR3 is TGTGCCAGCAGCCCAGCGGGGGGTGCCTACGAGCAGTACTTC. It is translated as CASSPAGGAYEQYF.

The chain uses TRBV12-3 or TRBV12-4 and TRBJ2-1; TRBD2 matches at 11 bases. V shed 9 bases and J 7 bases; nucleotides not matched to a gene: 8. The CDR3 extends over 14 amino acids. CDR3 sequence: CASSTSGSPNEQFF. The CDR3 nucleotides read TGTGCCAGTAGTACTAGCGGGAGCCCGAATGAGCAGTTCTTC.